One sample yielded the 23 T cell receptor beta chains listed below, sequenced in a study of blood T cell repertoires in COVID-19. Measured with immunoSEQ multiplex PCR; TCRdb has only the in-frame clones, and not every one. This table has around 620,000 clones, around 89% appearing once. Sequenced input: peripheral blood. Source of these receptors: a woman between 18 and 30 years old with acute or convalescent COVID-19.

The V gene is TRBV7-9, the J gene TRBJ1-1; 7 bases map to TRBD1. V shed 5 bases, J shed 6 bases, and the junction held 9 bases outside the gene matches. Germline CDR1 and CDR2: SEHNR and FQNEAQ (reference sequence). The length of the CDR3 is 14 residues. The CDR3: CASSHRQGFPEAFF. The DNA of the CDR3 is TGTGCCAGCAGCCACCGACAGGGCTTCCCTGAAGCTTTCTTT.

The genes are TRBV6-2 or TRBV6-3 and TRBJ1-1; the D is unclear. The CDR3 has 15 amino acids. V shed 6 bases and J shed 0 bases, with 14 bases lying between them. Per the germline V gene, CDR1 is MNHEY and CDR2 is SVGEGT. This chain's CDR3 is CASSPGDKMNTEAFF. In DNA form, the CDR3 reads TGTGCCAGCAGCCCAGGCGACAAGATGAACACTGAAGCTTTCTTT.

This rearrangement joins TRBV3-1 (or the pseudogene TRBV3-2) to TRBJ2-7, with a tentative D call TRBD2 (5 bases). V dropped 0 bases and J dropped 7 bases, with 16 bases sitting between them. Germline V CDR1 and CDR2: LGHDT, YNNKEL (reference sequence). The CDR3 runs to 15 residues. The CDR3 region has the DNA TGTGCCAGCAGCCAAGATCTTTCGTATACTAGGGAGCAGTACTTC. Translating gives CASSQDLSYTREQYF.

The chain carries TRBV3-1 (or the pseudogene TRBV3-2) and TRBJ1-6; D call uncertain. Between the trimmed V and J ends, which lost 1 base and 0 bases, there was a span of 7 bases. The CDR3 totals 16 residues. Germline V gene sequence: CDR1 LGHDT, CDR2 YNNKEL (reference sequence). CDR3 DNA sequence: TGTGCCAGCAGCCAAGGGCCCAGCTCCTATAATTCACCCCTCCACTTT. This sequence encodes CASSQGPSSYNSPLHF.

The chain employs TRBV27 and TRBJ2-1, with D possibly matching TRBD1 (5 bases). The CDR3 extends over 15 amino acids. V lost 3 bases, J lost 4 bases, and 13 bases lay in between. Germline V gives CDR1 MNHEY, CDR2 SMNVEV (reference sequence). CDR3 sequence reads: CASSFPQSGYNEQFF. The CDR3 DNA is TGTGCCAGCAGTTTTCCCCAGTCAGGGTACAATGAGCAGTTCTTC.

The rearrangement uses TRBV3-1 (or the pseudogene TRBV3-2) and TRBJ1-4; D possibly corresponds to TRBD1 (5 bases). Trimming removed 3 bases at V and 5 bases at J, with 10 bases between. Germline loops: CDR1 LGHDT, CDR2 YNNKEL (reference sequence). This CDR3 contains 14 residues. CDR3 DNA sequence: TGTGCCAGCAGCCATAACACAGGAAATGAAAAACTGTTTTTT. Amino acids: CASSHNTGNEKLFF.

The J gene is TRBJ2-7, the V gene TRBV27; D might be TRBD1 (6 bases). V was pared by 5 bases and J by 4 bases, with 21 bases between. Looked up from germline, CDR1 is MNHEY and CDR2 is SMNVEV (reference sequence). This CDR3 spans 16 amino acids. The CDR3 protein is CASSETPGHLLYEQYF. CDR3 in DNA: TGTGCCAGCAGTGAAACCCCGGGACACCTACTTTACGAGCAGTACTTC.

The gene calls are TRBV24-1 and TRBJ1-4; D is ambiguous. The CDR3 sequence is 13 residues long. V was cut by 9 bases and J by 8 bases, with 15 bases left in between. Germline-derived CDR1 and CDR2 are KGHDR and SFDVKD. The CDR3 region has the DNA TGTGCCACCCAAAGCGGGCGAAACGAAAAACTGTTTTTT. It translates to CATQSGRNEKLFF.

The chain is built from TRBV3-1 (or the pseudogene TRBV3-2) and TRBJ2-7; a weak D match, TRBD1 (6 bases). Trimming took off 5 bases at V and 4 bases at J, with 15 bases between the two ends. Germline assignment: CDR1 LGHDT and CDR2 YNNKEL (reference sequence). The CDR3 length is 14 residues. In nucleotides, the CDR3 is TGTGCCAGCAGCTCGTACAGGGTACCTTACGAGCAGTACTTC. Translation: CASSSYRVPYEQYF.

J is TRBJ1-2 and V is TRBV10-3; a weak D match, TRBD1 (6 bases). The germline V gene has CDR1 ENHRY and CDR2 SYGVKD. Trimming cost V 5 bases and J 0 bases, with 13 bases left between them. CDR3 length equals 15 residues. The CDR3 reads CAISTRTDANYGYTF. DNA for the CDR3: TGTGCCATCAGTACAAGGACAGACGCTAACTATGGCTACACCTTC.

The V gene is TRBV5-4, the J gene TRBJ2-1, with D tentatively TRBD2 (6 bases). Trimming pared 0 bases from V and 3 bases from J, leaving 10 bases between. Germline V gene lookup returns CDR1 SGHNT and CDR2 YYREEE (reference sequence). The CDR3 has 15 residues. CDR3 DNA sequence: TGTGCCAGCAGCTTGGCCGGGCGGGGCTACAATGAGCAGTTCTTC. It encodes CASSLAGRGYNEQFF.

The CDR3 DNA is TGTGCCAGCAGCCTAGACCCGAACACTGAAGCTTTCTTT. Translation gives CASSLDPNTEAFF. V usage is TRBV12-3 or TRBV12-4 and J usage is TRBJ1-1; no firm D call. V was cut by 6 bases and J by 1 base, with 9 bases left in between. The CDR3 totals 13 residues.

V is TRBV7-8 and J is TRBJ2-7; possibly TRBD1 for D (5 bases). This CDR3 has 13 residues. V was shortened by 4 bases and J by 3 bases, with 10 bases between the two germline ends. CDR1 is SGHVS, CDR2 FQNEAQ, per germline. The CDR3 DNA is TGTGCCAGCAGCTCCGACAGCAACTACGAGCAGTACTTC. Residues: CASSSDSNYEQYF.

The rearrangement uses TRBV7-8 and TRBJ2-7, with 8 bases fitting TRBD1. Germline values: CDR1 SGHVS, CDR2 FQNEAQ. With V trimmed by 4 bases and J by 0 bases, 11 bases remained unmatched. The CDR3 spans 17 residues. The CDR3 DNA is TGTGCCAGCAGCTCTTTAGGGACAGGCCCGAGCTCCTACGAGCAGTACTTC. It translates to CASSSLGTGPSSYEQYF.

The chain joins TRBV21-1 to TRBJ1-2; the D call in the table, TRBD1, was not verified against the DNA. TRBV21-1 is a recognized pseudogene. This CDR3 has 14 amino acids. In DNA form, the CDR3 reads TGTGCCAGCAGCAAGAGGAAGGGGTACTATGGCTACACCTTC. It codes for CASSKRKGYYGYTF.

CDR3 protein: CAIRTGTGNTEAFF. DNA of the CDR3: TGTGCCATCAGGACCGGGACAGGGAACACTGAAGCTTTCTTT. The rearrangement links TRBV10-3 to TRBJ1-1, with TRBD1 matching 8 bases. The CDR3 length is 14 residues. J lost 1 base, V lost 6 bases, and 4 bases had no gene match. CDR1 is ENHRY and CDR2 is SYGVKD in the germline V gene.

This chain uses TRBV6-5 with TRBJ1-6; D unresolved. This CDR3 comprises 12 residues. Trimming took off 6 bases at V and 9 bases at J, with 9 bases between the two ends. CDR1 MNHEY and CDR2 SVGAGI come from the germline V gene. The CDR3 sequence: CASSQTSSPLHF. The CDR3 DNA sequence: TGTGCCAGCAGCCAGACTTCTTCACCCCTCCACTTT.

The sample holds one count of this clone. This sequence joins TRBV5-1 and TRBJ2-3, with D possibly TRBD2 on 5 matching bases. Trimming removed 0 bases from V and 5 bases from J, with 7 bases in between. The CDR3 has 13 amino acids. CDR1 is SGHRS and CDR2 is YFSETQ in the germline V gene. CDR3 residues: CASSLAGIDTQYF. Here the CDR3 DNA reads TGCGCCAGCAGCTTGGCCGGGATAGATACGCAGTATTTT.

The rearrangement links TRBV19 to TRBJ2-2, with 7 bases lining up with TRBD1. Germline-derived CDR1 and CDR2 are LNHDA and SQIVND (reference sequence). J was trimmed by 2 bases and V by 3 bases; bases with no gene match: 3. The CDR3 is made up of 15 amino acids. CDR3 sequence (DNA): TGTGCCAGTAGTATCGCAGGGGGAAACACCGGGGAGCTGTTTTTT. This encodes CASSIAGGNTGELFF.

This sequence joins TRBV6-5 and TRBJ1-2; the D gene is possibly TRBD1 (5 bases). The CDR3 has 13 amino acids. CDR1 MNHEY and CDR2 SVGAGI come from the germline V gene. With 6 bases removed from V and 7 bases from J, the gap between germline ends came to 15 bases. The CDR3, as DNA: TGTGCCAGCAGCCTCGAGAACAGGAGTGGCTACACCTTC. Its protein product is CASSLENRSGYTF.

CDR3 region: CASSVGGDSSYEQYF. Written as DNA, the CDR3 is TGTGCCAGCAGCGTAGGGGGGGATAGCTCCTACGAGCAGTACTTC. This rearrangement joins TRBV9 to TRBJ2-7; possible D gene TRBD2, 6 bases. This CDR3 region has 15 residues. The germline gives CDR1 SGDLS, CDR2 YYNGEE. Trimming took off 0 bases at V and 0 bases at J, with 10 bases between the two ends.

This sequence joins TRBV19 and TRBJ1-4, with 8 bases identical to TRBD1. In germline, CDR1 is LNHDA, CDR2 SQIVND (reference sequence). Trimming took 6 bases from V and 11 from J; bases not matched to a gene: 8. CDR3 length equals 13 residues. The CDR3 DNA sequence: TGTGCCAGTAGCGGACAGGGACGTGAGAAACTGTTTTTT. Translating it yields CASSGQGREKLFF.

This clone came up once. V and J are TRBV4-1 and TRBJ1-2, with 7 bases that match TRBD1. V trimming: 4 bases; J trimming: 3 bases; junction bases outside the gene matches: 8. The CDR3 totals 15 residues. The V gene's germline CDR1 is MGHRA and CDR2 YSYEKL. The CDR3 here is CASSRKPGTDYGYTF. Written as DNA, the CDR3 is TGCGCCAGCAGCCGAAAACCAGGGACAGACTATGGCTACACCTTC.